The next 10 T cell receptor beta chains were all read from a single sample in a study of shared clonotypes between healthy human individuals. Profiling relied on immunoSEQ multiplex PCR, and the TCRdb table lists in-frame clones only, not all of them. This table has over 950,000 clones, 70% to 80% appearing once. The sample was memory CD4+ T cells from PBMCs. Subset in this sample: CD45RA-negative fraction. The receptors were gathered from a man between 18 and 35 years old in good health. Some clones in this sample may be carry-over from other donors' samples.

A few counts support this clone. The chain joins TRBV30 to TRBJ1-5; D perhaps matches TRBD1 (6 bases). The CDR3 is 14 residues long. Trimming took 2 bases from V and 2 from J, leaving 10 bases between them. Germline values: CDR1 GTSNPN, CDR2 SVGIG (reference sequence). The CDR3 protein is CAWSLGAGNQPQHF. CDR3 nucleotides: TGTGCCTGGAGTTTGGGGGCAGGCAATCAGCCCCAGCATTTT.

The CDR3 DNA reads TGCGCCAGCAGCCAAGAGGGAACGTGGAATGAGCAGTTCTTC. Amino acid sequence: CASSQEGTWNEQFF. The chain uses TRBV4-3 and TRBJ2-1; D is unresolved. Trimming removed 0 bases at V and 7 bases at J, with 10 bases between. This CDR3 is 14 amino acids long. Germline CDR1 and CDR2: LGHNA and YSLEER.

This rearrangement joins TRBV5-1 to TRBJ2-1; D is ambiguous. Trimming removed 2 bases from V and 4 bases from J, with 16 bases in between. CDR3 length: 16 residues. Looked up from germline, CDR1 is SGHRS and CDR2 is YFSETQ. The CDR3 DNA sequence: TGCGCCAGCAGCTTACTTATGAGCAAATTATACAATGAGCAGTTCTTC. Protein: CASSLLMSKLYNEQFF. The complete variable domain, with remaining parts taken from reference TRBV5-1 and TRBJ2-1, reads KAGVTQTPRYLIKTRGQQVTLSCSPISGHRSVSWYQQTPGQGLQFLFEYFSETQRNKGNFPGRFSGRQFSNSRSEMNVSTLELGDSALYLCASSLLMSKLYNEQFFGPGTRLTVL.

This rearrangement joins TRBV4-3 to TRBJ2-1; D is undetermined. Germline V gene data show CDR1 as LGHNA and CDR2 as YSLEER. V was clipped by 1 base and J by 7 bases, with 8 bases between them. The CDR3 sequence is 13 residues long. CDR3 in amino acids: CASSQATVNEQFF. In DNA, the CDR3 is TGCGCCAGCAGCCAAGCCACCGTGAATGAGCAGTTCTTC.

J is TRBJ1-4 and V is TRBV9, with D hard to call. This CDR3 region has 12 residues. The ends were cut back, 4 bases at V and 8 bases at J, with 9 bases in the middle. From germline, CDR1 is SGDLS and CDR2 YYNGEE. The CDR3 is CASSSVGEKLFF. CDR3 nucleotides: TGTGCCAGCAGCTCGGTAGGCGAAAAACTGTTTTTT. The variable domain in full, completed from reference TRBV9 and TRBJ1-4, reads DSGVTQTPKHLITATGQRVTLRCSPRSGDLSVYWYQQSLDQGLQFLIQYYNGEERAKGNILERFSAQQFPDLHSELNLSSLELGDSALYFCASSSVGEKLFFGSGTQLSVL.

The V call is TRBV6-1, the J call TRBJ2-7; 11 nucleotides match TRBD1. Germline assignment: CDR1 MNHNS and CDR2 SASEGT. Germline trimming cut 6 bases from V and 7 bases from J; bases unmatched to any gene: 11. This CDR3 contains 15 residues. CDR3 in DNA: TGTGCCAGCAGGAAACCTGGGACAGGGGGTGGGGAGCAGTACTTC. This gives the protein CASRKPGTGGGEQYF.

The rearrangement uses TRBV4-1 and TRBJ1-1, with 8 nucleotides matching TRBD1. The CDR3 is 16 amino acids. Per germline, CDR1 MGHRA and CDR2 YSYEKL. Trimming at V came to 1 base and at J to 0 bases, leaving 4 bases not matched to a gene. The CDR3 here is CASSQGQGRMNTEAFF. As DNA, the CDR3 is TGCGCCAGCAGCCAAGGACAGGGGCGGATGAACACTGAAGCTTTCTTT.

The rearrangement joins TRBV7-9 to TRBJ1-2; D is unclear. This CDR3 region has 12 residues. Trimming shortened V by 2 bases and J by 9 bases, and 10 bases separated the two germline ends. CDR1 SEHNR and CDR2 FQNEAQ come from the germline V gene (reference sequence). Here the CDR3 reads CASSLLGDRYTF. The CDR3 nucleotides are TGTGCCAGCAGCTTACTTGGGGATCGCTACACCTTC.

The chain uses TRBV5-1 and TRBJ2-5, with D perhaps matching TRBD2 (6 bases). CDR1 SGHRS and CDR2 YFSETQ come from the germline V gene. The CDR3 consists of 14 residues. With 5 bases removed from V and 3 bases from J, the gap between germline ends came to 14 bases. DNA of the CDR3: TGCGCCAGCAGTACCGGGAGCCCAAAAGAGACCCAGTACTTC. Its protein product is CASSTGSPKETQYF. Full variable domain (outside the CDR3, taken from reference TRBV5-1 and TRBJ2-5): KAGVTQTPRYLIKTRGQQVTLSCSPISGHRSVSWYQQTPGQGLQFLFEYFSETQRNKGNFPGRFSGRQFSNSRSEMNVSTLELGDSALYLCASSTGSPKETQYFGPGTRLLVL.

The table lists this clone with a few counts. Other DNA sequences in the sample encode the same CDR3. This rearrangement joins TRBV7-7 to TRBJ1-1; D is unresolved. Germline V gene sequence: CDR1 SSHAT, CDR2 FNYEAQ (reference sequence). The CDR3 has 13 residues. V was cut by 1 base and J by 2 bases, with 5 bases left in between. The CDR3 DNA follows: TGTGCCAGCAGCTTAGAGAGAAACACTGAAGCTTTCTTT. Amino acid sequence: CASSLERNTEAFF.